This T cell receptor beta chain was identified in a study of blood T cell repertoires in COVID-19. The wider study: The United States, Italy and Spain supplied acute and convalescent COVID-19 samples.

Some clones are missing from TCRdb's copy, which holds only in-frame ones; the method was immunoSEQ multiplex PCR. This table holds approximately 250,000 clones, 80% to 95% found once. Germline V gives CDR1 SEHNR, CDR2 FQNEAQ (reference sequence). V lost 1 base to trimming and J lost 3 bases, with 16 bases between them. The CDR3 extends over 16 amino acids. The sequenced sample was PBMCs or T cells enriched from blood (not recorded which). The TCR originated in a man in his forties who had been exposed to COVID-19. The J gene is TRBJ2-7, the V gene TRBV7-9, with D perhaps matching TRBD1 (6 bases). The CDR3 coding sequence is TGTGCCAGCAGCTTAGATTCCGGGACACCGATCTACGAGCAGTACTTC. Its protein is CASSLDSGTPIYEQYF.